This T cell receptor beta chain was observed in a study of CD8 T cells in ankylosing spondylitis. Study-level findings and limits: In ankylosing spondylitis blood, a motif of eight highly homologous TCR beta variants appeared characteristic. Disease-linked clones were found to be CD8+ and relatively rare in peripheral blood. Clones linked to disease were reported to show significant enrichment in matched ankylosing spondylitis synovial fluid.

About this clonotype: The antigen is undetermined.

TCRdb re-called the 5' RACE reads with MiXCR, one entry per CDR3 protein. Here the sample spans 250,000 to 400,000 distinct CDR3 sequences, 9.5% to 13% being singletons. CDR1 and CDR2 (germline): SGHAT, FQNNGV. The CDR3 totals 18 residues. The ends lost 2 bases at V and 2 bases at J; junction bases unmatched: 12. The sequence was collected from a female donor with ankylosing spondylitis or in good health (not recorded which). The chain combines TRBV11-2 with TRBJ2-3, with 8 bases fitting TRBD2. The specimen sequenced was blood, either unsorted or a sorted T cell fraction (not recorded which). The chain's CDR3 is CASSLRSGGYASTDTQYF. CDR3 coding DNA: TGTGCCAGCAGCTTACGAAGCGGGGGTTATGCATCCACAGATACGCAGTATTTT. Full variable domain (rest looked up from reference TRBV11-2 and TRBJ2-3): EAGVAQSPRYKIIEKRQSVAFWCNPISGHATLYWYQQILGQGPKLLIQFQNNGVVDDSQLPKDRFSAERLKGVDSTLKIQPAKLEDSAVYLCASSLRSGGYASTDTQYFGPGTRLTVL.